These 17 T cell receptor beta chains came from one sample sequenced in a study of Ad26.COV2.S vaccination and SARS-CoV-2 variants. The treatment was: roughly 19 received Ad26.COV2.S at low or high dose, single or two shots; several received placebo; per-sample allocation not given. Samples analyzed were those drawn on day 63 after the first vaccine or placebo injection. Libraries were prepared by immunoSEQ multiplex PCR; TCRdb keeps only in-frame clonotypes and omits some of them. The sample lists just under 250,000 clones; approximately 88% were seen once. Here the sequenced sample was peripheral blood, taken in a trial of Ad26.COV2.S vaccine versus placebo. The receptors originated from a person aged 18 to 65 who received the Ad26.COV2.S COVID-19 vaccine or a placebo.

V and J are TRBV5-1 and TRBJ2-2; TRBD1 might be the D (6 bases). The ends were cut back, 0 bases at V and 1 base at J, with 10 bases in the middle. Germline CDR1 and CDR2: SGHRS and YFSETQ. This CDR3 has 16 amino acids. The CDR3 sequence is CASSLAGRGNTGELFF. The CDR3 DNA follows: TGCGCCAGCAGCTTGGCCGGCAGGGGGAACACCGGGGAGCTGTTTTTT.

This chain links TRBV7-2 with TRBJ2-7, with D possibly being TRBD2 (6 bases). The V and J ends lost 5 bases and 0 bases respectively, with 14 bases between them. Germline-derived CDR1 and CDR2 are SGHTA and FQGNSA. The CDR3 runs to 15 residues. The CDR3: CASSLDRTTSYEQYF. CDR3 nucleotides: TGTGCCAGCAGCCTGGACCGGACTACCTCCTACGAGCAGTACTTC.

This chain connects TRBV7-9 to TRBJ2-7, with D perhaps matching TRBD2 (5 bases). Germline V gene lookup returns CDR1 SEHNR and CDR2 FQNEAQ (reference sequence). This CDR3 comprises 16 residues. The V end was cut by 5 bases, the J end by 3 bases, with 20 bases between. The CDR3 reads CASSRRTDGANYEQYF. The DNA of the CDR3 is TGTGCCAGCAGCCGGAGGACGGATGGAGCTAACTACGAGCAGTACTTC.

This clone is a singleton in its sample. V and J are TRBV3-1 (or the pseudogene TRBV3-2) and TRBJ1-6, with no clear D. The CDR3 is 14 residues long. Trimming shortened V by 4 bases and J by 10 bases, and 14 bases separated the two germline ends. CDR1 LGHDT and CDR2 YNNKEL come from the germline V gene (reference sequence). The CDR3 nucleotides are TGTGCCAGCAGCCCCACGGGCTCTGGATCACCCCTCCACTTT. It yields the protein CASSPTGSGSPLHF.

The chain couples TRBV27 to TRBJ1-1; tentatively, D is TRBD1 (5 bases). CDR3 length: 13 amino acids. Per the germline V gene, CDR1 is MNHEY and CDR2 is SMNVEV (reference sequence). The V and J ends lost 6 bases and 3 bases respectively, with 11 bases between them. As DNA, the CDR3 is TGTGCCAGCAGGCCGTTGGGGGACACTGAAGCTTTCTTT. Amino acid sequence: CASRPLGDTEAFF.

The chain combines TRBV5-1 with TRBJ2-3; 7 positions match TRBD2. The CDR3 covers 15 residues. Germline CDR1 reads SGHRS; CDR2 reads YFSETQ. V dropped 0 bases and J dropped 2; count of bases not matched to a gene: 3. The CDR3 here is CASSLGGGITDTQYF. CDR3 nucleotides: TGCGCCAGCAGCTTGGGCGGGGGAATCACAGATACGCAGTATTTT.

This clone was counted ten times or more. The CDR3 sequence is CASSDSAGGPDTQYF. The CDR3 coding sequence is TGTGCCAGCAGTGACTCAGCGGGAGGGCCCGATACGCAGTATTTT. V and J are TRBV6-4 and TRBJ2-3, with 10 bases identical to TRBD2. The CDR3 spans 15 residues. The trim removed 0 bases at V and 6 bases at J, leaving 3 bases unmatched. Germline V gene sequence: CDR1 MRHNA, CDR2 SNTAGT.

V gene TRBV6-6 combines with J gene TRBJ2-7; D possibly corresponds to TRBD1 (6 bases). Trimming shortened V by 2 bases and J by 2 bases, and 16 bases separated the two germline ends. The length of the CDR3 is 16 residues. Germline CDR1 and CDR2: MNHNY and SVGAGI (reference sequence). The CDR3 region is CASSYRPTGRTYEQYF. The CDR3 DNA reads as TGTGCCAGCAGTTACCGCCCGACAGGTCGAACCTACGAGCAGTACTTC.

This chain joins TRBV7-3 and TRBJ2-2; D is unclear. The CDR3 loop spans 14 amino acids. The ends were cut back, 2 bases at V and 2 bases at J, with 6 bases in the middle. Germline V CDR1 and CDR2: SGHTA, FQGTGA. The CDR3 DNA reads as TGTGCCAGCAGCTTAGCAGATAACACCGGGGAGCTGTTTTTT. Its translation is CASSLADNTGELFF.

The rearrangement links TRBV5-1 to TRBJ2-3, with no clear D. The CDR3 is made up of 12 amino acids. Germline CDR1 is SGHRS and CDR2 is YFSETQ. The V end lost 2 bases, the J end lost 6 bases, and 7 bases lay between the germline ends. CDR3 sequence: CASSFGGDTQYF. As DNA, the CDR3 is TGCGCCAGCAGCTTTGGTGGGGATACGCAGTATTTT.

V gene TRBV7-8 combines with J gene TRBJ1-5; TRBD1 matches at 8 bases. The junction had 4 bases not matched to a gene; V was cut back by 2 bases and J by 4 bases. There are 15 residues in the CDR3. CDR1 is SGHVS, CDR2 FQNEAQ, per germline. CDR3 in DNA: TGTGCCAGCAGCTTAATTAGACAGGGGAATCAGCCCCAGCATTTT. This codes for CASSLIRQGNQPQHF.

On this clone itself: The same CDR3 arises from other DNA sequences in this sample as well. CDR3: CSVEGQGAYEQYF. The CDR3 nucleotides read TGCAGCGTTGAGGGACAGGGGGCCTACGAGCAGTACTTC. The chain joins TRBV29-1 to TRBJ2-7, with 11 positions matching TRBD1. The CDR3 is 13 residues long. The germline V gene has CDR1 SQVTM and CDR2 ANQGSEA. V lost 3 bases and J lost 2; bases outside the gene matches: 0.

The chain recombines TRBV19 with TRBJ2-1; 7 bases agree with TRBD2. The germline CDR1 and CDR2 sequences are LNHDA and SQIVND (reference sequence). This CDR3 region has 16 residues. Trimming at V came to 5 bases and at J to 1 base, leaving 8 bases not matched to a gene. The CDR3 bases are TGTGCCAGTAGTCCCCCAAGCGGGATATCCTACAATGAGCAGTTCTTC. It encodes CASSPPSGISYNEQFF.

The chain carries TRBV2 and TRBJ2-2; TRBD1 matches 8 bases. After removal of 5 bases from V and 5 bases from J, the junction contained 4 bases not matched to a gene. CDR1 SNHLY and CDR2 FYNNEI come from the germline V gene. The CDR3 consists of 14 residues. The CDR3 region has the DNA TGTGCCAGCAGTCGGACAGGGTTAACCGGGGAGCTGTTTTTT. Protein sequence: CASSRTGLTGELFF.

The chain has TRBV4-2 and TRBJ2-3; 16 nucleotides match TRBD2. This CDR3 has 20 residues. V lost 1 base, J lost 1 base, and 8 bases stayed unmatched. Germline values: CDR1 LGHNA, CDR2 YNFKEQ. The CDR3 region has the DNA TGTGCCAGCAGCCAAGCGGTGGGACTAGCGGGGGGGCGGGGCACAGATACGCAGTATTTT. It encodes CASSQAVGLAGGRGTDTQYF.

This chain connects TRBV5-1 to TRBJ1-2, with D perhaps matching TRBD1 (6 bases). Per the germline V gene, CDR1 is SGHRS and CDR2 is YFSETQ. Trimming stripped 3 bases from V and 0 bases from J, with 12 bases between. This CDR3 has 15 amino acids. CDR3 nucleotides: TGCGCCAGCAGCTCGTCAGGGGTCACTAACTATGGCTACACCTTC. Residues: CASSSSGVTNYGYTF.

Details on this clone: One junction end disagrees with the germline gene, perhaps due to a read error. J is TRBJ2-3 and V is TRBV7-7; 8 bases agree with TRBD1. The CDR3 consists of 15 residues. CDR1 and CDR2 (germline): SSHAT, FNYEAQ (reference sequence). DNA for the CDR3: TGTGCTAGCAGCTTAGGGACAGGCAGCACAGATACGCAGTATTTT. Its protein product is CASSLGTGSTDTQYF.